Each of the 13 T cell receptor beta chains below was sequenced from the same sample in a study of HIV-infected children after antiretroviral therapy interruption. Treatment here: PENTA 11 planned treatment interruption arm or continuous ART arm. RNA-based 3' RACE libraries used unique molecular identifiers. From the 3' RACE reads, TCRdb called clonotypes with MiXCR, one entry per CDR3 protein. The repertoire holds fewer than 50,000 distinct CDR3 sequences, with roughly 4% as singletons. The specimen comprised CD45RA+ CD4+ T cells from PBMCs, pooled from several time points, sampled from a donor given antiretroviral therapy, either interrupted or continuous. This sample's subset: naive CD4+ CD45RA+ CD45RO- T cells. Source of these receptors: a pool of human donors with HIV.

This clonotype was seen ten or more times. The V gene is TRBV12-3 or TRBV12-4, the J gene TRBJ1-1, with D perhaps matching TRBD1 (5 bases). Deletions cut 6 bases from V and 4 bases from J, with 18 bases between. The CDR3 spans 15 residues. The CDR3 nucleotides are TGTGCCAGCAGCCTCCTTTGGGACGGATCCACTGAAGCTTTCTTT. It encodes CASSLLWDGSTEAFF.

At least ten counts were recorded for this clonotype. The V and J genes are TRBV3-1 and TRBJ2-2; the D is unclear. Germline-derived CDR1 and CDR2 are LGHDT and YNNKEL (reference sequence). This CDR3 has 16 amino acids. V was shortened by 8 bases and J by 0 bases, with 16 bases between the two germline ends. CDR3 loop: CASSGLRTANTGELFF. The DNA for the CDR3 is TGTGCCAGCTCGGGCCTGCGGACCGCGAACACCGGGGAGCTGTTTTTT.

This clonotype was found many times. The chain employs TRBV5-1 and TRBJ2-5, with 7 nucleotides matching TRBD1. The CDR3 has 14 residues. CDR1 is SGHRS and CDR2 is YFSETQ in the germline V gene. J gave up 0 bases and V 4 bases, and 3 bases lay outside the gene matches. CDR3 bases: TGCGCCAGCAGCCATGGGACAGACCAAGAGACCCAGTACTTC. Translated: CASSHGTDQETQYF.

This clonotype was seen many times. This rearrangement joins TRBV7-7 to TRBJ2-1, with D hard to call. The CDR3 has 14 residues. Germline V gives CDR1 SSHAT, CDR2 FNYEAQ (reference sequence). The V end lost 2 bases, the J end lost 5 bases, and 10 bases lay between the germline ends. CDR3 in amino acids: CASSLRPGDNEQFF. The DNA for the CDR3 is TGTGCCAGCAGCTTAAGGCCTGGCGACAATGAGCAGTTCTTC.

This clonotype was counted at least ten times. CDR3 DNA: TGCAGTGCCCTACCGGACTACCCGAACACTGAAGCTTTCTTT. This encodes CSALPDYPNTEAFF. The chain is built from TRBV20-1 and TRBJ1-1; D call uncertain. The V and J ends lost 6 bases and 1 base respectively, with 15 bases between them. CDR3 length: 14 amino acids. Germline-derived CDR1 and CDR2 are DFQATT and SNEGSKA (reference sequence).

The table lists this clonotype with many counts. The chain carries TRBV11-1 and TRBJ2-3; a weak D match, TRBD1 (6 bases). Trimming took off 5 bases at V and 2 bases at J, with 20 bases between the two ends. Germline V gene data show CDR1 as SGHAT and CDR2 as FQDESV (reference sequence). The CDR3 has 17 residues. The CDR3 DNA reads TGTGCCAGCAGCCCCCGCTGGGACAACCCACCCACAGATACGCAGTATTTT. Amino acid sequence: CASSPRWDNPPTDTQYF.

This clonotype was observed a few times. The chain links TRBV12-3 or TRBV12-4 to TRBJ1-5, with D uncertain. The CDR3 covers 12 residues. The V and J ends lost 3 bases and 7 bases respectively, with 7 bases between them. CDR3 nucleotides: TGTGCCAGCAGTTTGACATCCCAGCCCCAGCATTTT. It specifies CASSLTSQPQHF.

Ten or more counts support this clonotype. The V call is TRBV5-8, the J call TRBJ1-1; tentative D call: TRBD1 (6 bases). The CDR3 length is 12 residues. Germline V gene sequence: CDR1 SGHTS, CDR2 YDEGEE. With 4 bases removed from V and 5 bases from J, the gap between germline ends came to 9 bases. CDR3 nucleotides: TGTGCCAGCAGCATTACAGGGACTGAAGCTTTCTTT. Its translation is CASSITGTEAFF.

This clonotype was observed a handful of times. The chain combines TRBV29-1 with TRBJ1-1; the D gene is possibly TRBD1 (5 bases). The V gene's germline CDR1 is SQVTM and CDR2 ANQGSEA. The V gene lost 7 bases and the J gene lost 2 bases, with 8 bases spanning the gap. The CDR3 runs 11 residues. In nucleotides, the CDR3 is TGCAGCGCAGGGAGTAACACTGAAGCTTTCTTT. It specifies CSAGSNTEAFF.

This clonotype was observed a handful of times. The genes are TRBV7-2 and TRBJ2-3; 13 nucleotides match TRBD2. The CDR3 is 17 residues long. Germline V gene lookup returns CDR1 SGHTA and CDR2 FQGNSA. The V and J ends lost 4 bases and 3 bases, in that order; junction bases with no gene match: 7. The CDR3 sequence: CASSSIGLAGVTDTQYF. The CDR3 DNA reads TGTGCCAGCAGCTCAATCGGACTAGCGGGGGTAACAGATACGCAGTATTTT. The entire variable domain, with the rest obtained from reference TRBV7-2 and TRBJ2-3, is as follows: GAGVSQSPSNKVTEKGKDVELRCDPISGHTALYWYRQSLGQGLEFLIYFQGNSAPDKSGLPSDRFSAERTGGSVSTLTIQRTQQEDSAVYLCASSSIGLAGVTDTQYFGPGTRLTVL.

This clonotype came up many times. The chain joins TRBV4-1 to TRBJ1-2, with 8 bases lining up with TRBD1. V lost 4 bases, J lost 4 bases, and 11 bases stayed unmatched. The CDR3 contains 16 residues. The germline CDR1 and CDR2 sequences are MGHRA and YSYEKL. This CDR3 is CASSLSGTGATYGYTF. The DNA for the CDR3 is TGCGCCAGCAGCCTATCCGGGACAGGTGCCACCTATGGCTACACCTTC.

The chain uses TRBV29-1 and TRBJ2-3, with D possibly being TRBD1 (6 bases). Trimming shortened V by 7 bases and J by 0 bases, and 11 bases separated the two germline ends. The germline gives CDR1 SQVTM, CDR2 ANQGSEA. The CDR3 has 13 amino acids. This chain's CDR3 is CSGDTGSTDTQYF. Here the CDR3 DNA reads TGCAGCGGGGATACAGGGAGCACAGATACGCAGTATTTT.

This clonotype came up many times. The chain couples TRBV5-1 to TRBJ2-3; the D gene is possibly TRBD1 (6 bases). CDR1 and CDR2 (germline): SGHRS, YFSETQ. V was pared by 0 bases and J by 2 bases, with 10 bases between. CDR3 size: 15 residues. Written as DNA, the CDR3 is TGCGCCAGCAGCTTGGGCAAGGGGGTCACAGATACGCAGTATTTT. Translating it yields CASSLGKGVTDTQYF.